These T cell receptor beta chains were read from a single sample in a study of shared clonotypes between healthy human individuals. The assay was immunoSEQ multiplex PCR, and TCRdb's table has in-frame clones only and misses some. The sample contains approximately 2,000,000 clones, about 90% of which appear only once. The sequencing input was naive CD4+ T cells from PBMCs. These receptors came from a man younger than 35 in good health. Some clones in this sample may be carry-over from other donors' samples. CDR3s include the opening cysteine and the closing phenylalanine or tryptophan. Each record gives: clone size, V gene, D gene, J gene, CDR3 protein, CDR3 DNA. D genes are given only for firm matches. Only part of the rows carry a size: once, few, many, or a class if the clone is expanded.

clone_size: -
v_call: TRBV5-4
d_call: -
j_call: TRBJ1-2
cdr3_aa: CASSFVGTNGYTF
cdr3_nt: TGTGCCAGCAGCTTCGTTGGGACAAATGGCTACACCTTC

clone_size: -
v_call: TRBV6-5
d_call: TRBD2
j_call: TRBJ2-7
cdr3_aa: CASSSGRYYEQYF
cdr3_nt: TGTGCCAGCAGTAGCGGGAGATACTACGAGCAGTACTTC

clone_size: -
v_call: TRBV5-1
d_call: -
j_call: TRBJ2-7
cdr3_aa: CASSLAGRASSYEQYF
cdr3_nt: TGCGCCAGCAGCTTGGCGGGCAGAGCCTCATCTTACGAGCAGTACTTC

clone_size: -
v_call: TRBV7-2
d_call: -
j_call: TRBJ2-2
cdr3_aa: CASSFSRVGPGELFF
cdr3_nt: TGTGCCAGCAGCTTTTCGAGGGTTGGGCCCGGGGAGCTGTTTTTT

clone_size: -
v_call: TRBV4-2
d_call: TRBD2
j_call: TRBJ2-7
cdr3_aa: CASSQDQGTSGSLWYEQYF
cdr3_nt: TGTGCCAGCAGCCAAGATCAAGGGACTAGCGGGAGTTTGTGGTACGAGCAGTACTTC

clone_size: -
v_call: TRBV5-1
d_call: TRBD2
j_call: TRBJ2-1
cdr3_aa: CASSWGGLAELNEQFF
cdr3_nt: TGCGCCAGCAGCTGGGGGGGACTAGCGGAACTTAATGAGCAGTTCTTC

clone_size: -
v_call: TRBV5-1
d_call: -
j_call: TRBJ2-5
cdr3_aa: CASSYSGQREETQYF
cdr3_nt: TGCGCCAGCAGCTACTCGGGACAGCGGGAAGAGACCCAGTACTTC

clone_size: -
v_call: TRBV7-3
d_call: TRBD2
j_call: TRBJ2-2
cdr3_aa: CASSSAGGPLAGELFF
cdr3_nt: TGTGCCAGCAGCTCAGCGGGAGGGCCCTTAGCCGGGGAGCTGTTTTTT

clone_size: -
v_call: TRBV5-6
d_call: TRBD2
j_call: TRBJ2-7
cdr3_aa: CASSPDSGVSSYEQYF
cdr3_nt: TGTGCCAGCAGCCCAGATAGCGGGGTGAGCTCCTACGAGCAGTACTTC

clone_size: -
v_call: TRBV2
d_call: TRBD1
j_call: TRBJ2-7
cdr3_aa: CASTKTGGTYEQYF
cdr3_nt: TGTGCCAGCACCAAGACAGGGGGGACCTACGAGCAGTACTTC

clone_size: -
v_call: TRBV15
d_call: TRBD1
j_call: TRBJ1-3
cdr3_aa: CATSRPTGTGRNTIYF
cdr3_nt: TGTGCCACCAGCAGGCCCACCGGGACAGGGAGGAACACCATATATTTT

clone_size: -
v_call: TRBV2
d_call: -
j_call: TRBJ1-2
cdr3_aa: CASSLQGHYGYTF
cdr3_nt: TGTGCCAGCAGTCTACAGGGACACTATGGCTACACCTTC

clone_size: -
v_call: TRBV28
d_call: -
j_call: TRBJ2-7
cdr3_aa: CASRQSTYEQYF
cdr3_nt: TGTGCCAGCAGGCAGAGTACCTACGAGCAGTACTTC

clone_size: -
v_call: TRBV7-3
d_call: -
j_call: TRBJ2-1
cdr3_aa: CASSLIGSEQFF
cdr3_nt: TGTGCCAGCAGCTTAATCGGTAGCGAGCAGTTCTTC

clone_size: -
v_call: TRBV6-4
d_call: TRBD2
j_call: TRBJ2-1
cdr3_aa: CASMKGLAVPSSYNEQFF
cdr3_nt: TGTGCCAGTATGAAAGGACTAGCGGTGCCGAGCTCCTACAATGAGCAGTTCTTC

clone_size: -
v_call: TRBV7-2
d_call: TRBD1
j_call: TRBJ2-7
cdr3_aa: CASSLGQGRYEQYF
cdr3_nt: TGTGCCAGCAGCTTGGGACAGGGTCGCTACGAGCAGTACTTC

clone_size: once
v_call: TRBV5-4
d_call: -
j_call: TRBJ2-1
cdr3_aa: CASTKELISYNEQFF
cdr3_nt: TGTGCCAGCACCAAAGAGCTAATATCCTACAATGAGCAGTTCTTC

clone_size: few
v_call: TRBV28
d_call: -
j_call: TRBJ1-1
cdr3_aa: CASRRNTEAFF
cdr3_nt: TGTGCCAGCAGGAGGAACACTGAAGCTTTCTTT

clone_size: -
v_call: TRBV5-1
d_call: TRBD1
j_call: TRBJ1-5
cdr3_aa: CASSWTTGDHQPQHF
cdr3_nt: TGCGCCAGCAGCTGGACTACAGGGGACCATCAGCCCCAGCATTTT

clone_size: -
v_call: TRBV27
d_call: -
j_call: TRBJ1-4
cdr3_aa: CATQPGYPGGKLFF
cdr3_nt: TGTGCCACACAACCCGGGTACCCGGGGGGAAAACTGTTTTTT

clone_size: -
v_call: TRBV9
d_call: -
j_call: TRBJ1-1
cdr3_aa: CASSATPGNTEAFF
cdr3_nt: TGTGCCAGCAGCGCCACCCCAGGGAACACTGAAGCTTTCTTT

clone_size: -
v_call: TRBV15
d_call: -
j_call: TRBJ1-1
cdr3_aa: CATEVDRNTEAFF
cdr3_nt: TGTGCCACCGAGGTTGACAGGAACACTGAAGCTTTCTTT

clone_size: -
v_call: TRBV10-3
d_call: -
j_call: TRBJ2-7
cdr3_aa: CAISSSYEQYF
cdr3_nt: TGTGCCATCTCCAGCTCCTACGAGCAGTACTTC

clone_size: -
v_call: TRBV7-2
d_call: TRBD2
j_call: TRBJ2-5
cdr3_aa: CASSSLAGGTETQYF
cdr3_nt: TGTGCCAGCAGCTCTTTAGCGGGAGGGACGGAGACCCAGTACTTC

clone_size: -
v_call: TRBV28
d_call: -
j_call: TRBJ1-1
cdr3_aa: CASRLQGDTEAFF
cdr3_nt: TGTGCCAGCAGATTACAGGGTGACACTGAAGCTTTCTTT

clone_size: few
v_call: TRBV5-1
d_call: TRBD2
j_call: TRBJ2-2
cdr3_aa: CASSPVAGGLAGELFF
cdr3_nt: TGCGCCAGCAGCCCCGTAGCGGGAGGGCTGGCCGGGGAGCTGTTTTTT

clone_size: -
v_call: TRBV28
d_call: TRBD1
j_call: TRBJ1-2
cdr3_aa: CASSPGGHYGYTF
cdr3_nt: TGTGCCAGCAGCCCAGGGGGCCACTATGGCTACACCTTC

clone_size: once
v_call: TRBV6-5
d_call: TRBD1
j_call: TRBJ2-1
cdr3_aa: CASSSQGASSYNEQFF
cdr3_nt: TGTGCCAGCAGTTCACAGGGGGCAAGCTCCTACAATGAGCAGTTCTTC

clone_size: -
v_call: TRBV5-1
d_call: -
j_call: TRBJ1-3
cdr3_aa: CASSLGDSGNTIYF
cdr3_nt: TGCGCCAGCAGCTTGGGCGACTCGGGAAACACCATATATTTT

clone_size: -
v_call: TRBV18
d_call: -
j_call: TRBJ1-1
cdr3_aa: CASSPIVPNTEAFF
cdr3_nt: TGTGCCAGCTCTCCCATCGTTCCGAACACTGAAGCTTTCTTT

clone_size: -
v_call: TRBV7-4
d_call: -
j_call: TRBJ2-3
cdr3_aa: CASSLAEHTVDTQYF
cdr3_nt: TGTGCCAGCAGCTTAGCGGAACACACAGTAGATACGCAGTATTTT

clone_size: -
v_call: TRBV28
d_call: -
j_call: TRBJ1-5
cdr3_aa: CATNPPGQLNQPQHF
cdr3_nt: TGTGCCACCAACCCTCCTGGACAGCTTAATCAGCCCCAGCATTTT

clone_size: -
v_call: TRBV6-5
d_call: -
j_call: TRBJ2-5
cdr3_aa: CASRGPSETQYF
cdr3_nt: TGTGCCAGCAGGGGGCCCTCGGAGACCCAGTACTTC

clone_size: -
v_call: TRBV5-1
d_call: -
j_call: TRBJ2-2
cdr3_aa: CATRTGNTGELFF
cdr3_nt: TGCGCCACCCGGACGGGAAACACCGGGGAGCTGTTTTTT

clone_size: -
v_call: TRBV5-1
d_call: TRBD2
j_call: TRBJ2-7
cdr3_aa: CASSSPGLVTYEQYF
cdr3_nt: TGCGCCAGCAGCTCACCGGGACTAGTTACCTACGAGCAGTACTTC

clone_size: once
v_call: TRBV18
d_call: -
j_call: TRBJ1-1
cdr3_aa: CASSRQDNTEAFF
cdr3_nt: TGTGCCAGCTCGCGACAGGACAACACTGAAGCTTTCTTT

clone_size: -
v_call: TRBV19
d_call: TRBD2
j_call: TRBJ2-1
cdr3_aa: CASSSDPSLAGGPPQFF
cdr3_nt: TGTGCCAGTAGTTCAGACCCCTCACTAGCGGGAGGGCCTCCCCAGTTCTTC

clone_size: -
v_call: TRBV5-1
d_call: TRBD2
j_call: TRBJ2-7
cdr3_aa: CASSRITSGVSYEQYF
cdr3_nt: TGCGCCAGCAGCAGGATTACTAGCGGAGTCTCCTACGAGCAGTACTTC

clone_size: -
v_call: TRBV5-1
d_call: -
j_call: TRBJ2-2
cdr3_aa: CASSPVSGGRTGELFF
cdr3_nt: TGCGCCAGCAGCCCGGTCTCGGGGGGCCGAACCGGGGAGCTGTTTTTT

clone_size: -
v_call: TRBV11-3
d_call: TRBD2
j_call: TRBJ2-2
cdr3_aa: CASSPVGGSGRAGTGELFF
cdr3_nt: TGTGCCAGCAGCCCAGTAGGTGGCAGCGGGAGGGCCGGCACCGGGGAGCTGTTTTTT

clone_size: -
v_call: TRBV25-1
d_call: TRBD2
j_call: TRBJ2-5
cdr3_aa: CASRKFGAGATETQYF
cdr3_nt: TGTGCCAGCAGAAAATTCGGGGCGGGAGCGACGGAGACCCAGTACTTC

clone_size: -
v_call: TRBV4-2
d_call: -
j_call: TRBJ1-1
cdr3_aa: CASSQDLRANTEAFF
cdr3_nt: TGTGCCAGCAGCCAAGACCTCCGGGCTAACACTGAAGCTTTCTTT

clone_size: -
v_call: TRBV11-3
d_call: TRBD2
j_call: TRBJ2-2
cdr3_aa: CASSSAFVAGGGNGELFF
cdr3_nt: TGTGCCAGCAGCTCCGCATTCGTAGCGGGAGGCGGGAACGGGGAGCTGTTTTTT

clone_size: -
v_call: TRBV28
d_call: TRBD2
j_call: TRBJ2-7
cdr3_aa: CASINMGLAGKSYEQYF
cdr3_nt: TGTGCCAGCATAAACATGGGACTAGCGGGCAAGTCCTACGAGCAGTACTTC

clone_size: -
v_call: TRBV19
d_call: TRBD1
j_call: TRBJ1-1
cdr3_aa: CASSIGRRGRQRTEAFF
cdr3_nt: TGTGCCAGTAGTATAGGCCGCAGGGGGCGACAGCGGACTGAAGCTTTCTTT